Listed below are T cell receptor beta chains from one sample, sequenced in a study of T-cell reconstitution after alpha-beta-depleted transplantation in children. TCRdb reprocessed the PCR reads via MiXCR and lists one record per CDR3 protein. Of about 350,000 distinct CDR3 sequences listed, more than 10% are singletons. Sequences were derived from PBMCs, sampled from the stem cell graft. These TCRs come from a human donor who donated a stem cell graft to a child with Fanconi anemia. Both conserved end residues are part of each CDR3. The order of the fields is clone size, D gene, J gene, V gene, CDR3 protein, CDR3 DNA. A D gene is named only where the DNA matches it firmly. The size field is filled for only some rows; it gives once, few, many or a size class.

abundance: many; d_gene: NA; j_gene: TRBJ1-1; v_gene: TRBV4-3; CDR3aa: CASSQGEGGRSVDTEAFF; CDR3nt: TGCGCCAGCAGCCAAGGAGAGGGGGGTCGGTCCGTAGACACTGAAGCTTTCTTT
abundance: few; d_gene: TRBD2; j_gene: TRBJ2-5; v_gene: TRBV29-1; CDR3aa: CSSRGGGGKTQYF; CDR3nt: TGCAGCTCGAGGGGCGGGGGGGGAAAGACCCAGTACTTC
abundance: many; d_gene: NA; j_gene: TRBJ1-1; v_gene: TRBV28; CDR3aa: CASSFSAEAFF; CDR3nt: TGTGCCAGCAGTTTTTCGGCCGAAGCTTTCTTT
abundance: many; d_gene: TRBD2; j_gene: TRBJ2-1; v_gene: TRBV5-6; CDR3aa: CASSSIAGRRSYNEQFF; CDR3nt: TGTGCCAGCAGCAGTATAGCGGGGAGACGCTCCTACAATGAGCAGTTCTTC
abundance: NA; d_gene: NA; j_gene: TRBJ1-5; v_gene: TRBV12-3/TRBV12-4; CDR3aa: CASTRSMGQPQHF; CDR3nt: TGTGCCAGCACGAGAAGCATGGGACAGCCCCAGCATTTT
abundance: NA; d_gene: NA; j_gene: TRBJ2-2; v_gene: TRBV15; CDR3aa: CATSRDGVGELFF; CDR3nt: TGTGCCACCAGCAGAGATGGGGTCGGGGAGCTGTTTTTT
abundance: many; d_gene: NA; j_gene: TRBJ1-1; v_gene: TRBV7-9; CDR3aa: CASSALFEAFF; CDR3nt: TGTGCCAGCAGCGCCCTCTTCGAAGCTTTCTTT
abundance: few; d_gene: TRBD2; j_gene: TRBJ2-1; v_gene: TRBV7-2; CDR3aa: CASSLELAGGDEQFF; CDR3nt: TGTGCCAGCAGCTTAGAACTAGCGGGGGGGGATGAGCAGTTCTTC
abundance: NA; d_gene: NA; j_gene: TRBJ1-1; v_gene: TRBV18; CDR3aa: CASSPLAEGSGAFF; CDR3nt: TGTGCCAGCTCACCACTGGCCGAGGGCTCGGGAGCTTTCTTT
abundance: NA; d_gene: NA; j_gene: TRBJ1-1; v_gene: TRBV18; CDR3aa: CASSQSVSAEAFF; CDR3nt: TGTGCCAGCTCCCAATCGGTGTCCGCTGAAGCTTTCTTT
abundance: few; d_gene: NA; j_gene: TRBJ2-7; v_gene: TRBV11-1; CDR3aa: CASSLEAISYEQYF; CDR3nt: TGTGCCAGCAGCTTAGAAGCAATCTCCTACGAGCAGTACTTC
abundance: NA; d_gene: NA; j_gene: TRBJ2-1; v_gene: TRBV20-1; CDR3aa: CSAPARWDYNEQFF; CDR3nt: TGCAGTGCGCCTGCAAGATGGGACTACAATGAGCAGTTCTTC
abundance: few; d_gene: NA; j_gene: TRBJ2-2; v_gene: TRBV20-1; CDR3aa: CSANGGGQTGELFF; CDR3nt: TGCAGTGCTAACGGCGGGGGACAAACCGGGGAGCTGTTTTTT
abundance: medium-sized; d_gene: NA; j_gene: TRBJ2-2; v_gene: TRBV28; CDR3aa: CASSLGQEHTGELFF; CDR3nt: TGTGCCAGCAGTTTAGGGCAGGAGCACACCGGGGAGCTGTTTTTT
abundance: NA; d_gene: TRBD2; j_gene: TRBJ2-7; v_gene: TRBV20-1; CDR3aa: CSARDMREEAYEQYF; CDR3nt: TGCAGTGCTAGAGATATGCGGGAGGAGGCCTACGAGCAGTACTTC
abundance: few; d_gene: NA; j_gene: TRBJ1-1; v_gene: TRBV27; CDR3aa: CASSLFIRGSGLGTEAFF; CDR3nt: TGTGCCAGCAGTTTGTTTATTAGGGGTTCTGGCCTTGGGACTGAAGCTTTCTTT
abundance: NA; d_gene: NA; j_gene: TRBJ1-3; v_gene: TRBV9; CDR3aa: CASSEGRGGNTIYF; CDR3nt: TGTGCCAGCAGCGAGGGCAGGGGCGGAAACACCATATATTTT
abundance: few; d_gene: TRBD2; j_gene: TRBJ2-1; v_gene: TRBV7-2; CDR3aa: CASSFTSGAYNEQFF; CDR3nt: TGTGCCAGCAGCTTCACTAGCGGTGCTTACAATGAGCAGTTCTTC
abundance: few; d_gene: NA; j_gene: TRBJ1-1; v_gene: TRBV12-3/TRBV12-4; CDR3aa: CASSYTQGFNTEAFF; CDR3nt: TGTGCCAGCAGTTATACTCAGGGTTTTAACACTGAAGCTTTCTTT
abundance: few; d_gene: NA; j_gene: TRBJ2-1; v_gene: TRBV5-1; CDR3aa: CASSRSALGGGDYNEQFF; CDR3nt: TGCGCCAGCAGCCGATCCGCGCTCGGAGGGGGAGACTACAATGAGCAGTTCTTC
abundance: few; d_gene: NA; j_gene: TRBJ1-5; v_gene: TRBV2; CDR3aa: CASSLGRFNQPQHF; CDR3nt: TGTGCCAGCAGTCTTGGACGGTTCAATCAGCCCCAGCATTTT
abundance: few; d_gene: TRBD1; j_gene: TRBJ2-1; v_gene: TRBV5-1; CDR3aa: CASSPLSGQGHNEQFF; CDR3nt: TGCGCCAGCAGCCCACTATCGGGACAGGGCCACAATGAGCAGTTCTTC
abundance: few; d_gene: NA; j_gene: TRBJ1-1; v_gene: TRBV18; CDR3aa: CASSQIQGNTEAFF; CDR3nt: TGTGCCAGCTCACAAATACAGGGGAACACTGAAGCTTTCTTT
abundance: NA; d_gene: TRBD1; j_gene: TRBJ2-6; v_gene: TRBV28; CDR3aa: CASSPLSGGSGANVLTF; CDR3nt: TGTGCCAGCAGTCCCCTTTCAGGGGGCTCTGGGGCCAACGTCCTGACTTTC
abundance: few; d_gene: NA; j_gene: TRBJ1-2; v_gene: TRBV10-3; CDR3aa: CATEGVGRHLGGYTF; CDR3nt: TGTGCCACCGAGGGGGTCGGCCGCCACCTTGGTGGCTACACCTTC
abundance: NA; d_gene: TRBD2; j_gene: TRBJ2-1; v_gene: TRBV6-1; CDR3aa: CASSFRTSGGTYNEQFF; CDR3nt: TGTGCCAGCAGTTTCCGGACTAGCGGGGGAACCTACAATGAGCAGTTCTTC
abundance: few; d_gene: NA; j_gene: TRBJ1-1; v_gene: TRBV5-1; CDR3aa: CASGENSGTEAFF; CDR3nt: TGCGCCAGCGGGGAGAATTCGGGCACTGAAGCTTTCTTT
abundance: few; d_gene: NA; j_gene: TRBJ1-2; v_gene: TRBV7-2; CDR3aa: CASSLAVGEYGYTF; CDR3nt: TGTGCCAGCAGCTTAGCGGTGGGCGAGTATGGCTACACCTTC
abundance: many; d_gene: NA; j_gene: TRBJ2-7; v_gene: TRBV12-3/TRBV12-4; CDR3aa: CASSLQLYEQYF; CDR3nt: TGTGCCAGCAGCCTACAGCTTTACGAGCAGTACTTC
abundance: few; d_gene: NA; j_gene: TRBJ2-2; v_gene: TRBV7-6; CDR3aa: CASSLVESTGELFF; CDR3nt: TGTGCCAGCAGCTTAGTCGAGTCCACCGGGGAGCTGTTTTTT
abundance: NA; d_gene: NA; j_gene: TRBJ1-5; v_gene: TRBV18; CDR3aa: CASSPEAVYSNQPQHF; CDR3nt: TGTGCCAGCTCACCGGAGGCGGTTTATAGCAATCAGCCCCAGCATTTT
abundance: NA; d_gene: NA; j_gene: TRBJ1-6; v_gene: TRBV19; CDR3aa: CASQATLVGPLHF; CDR3nt: TGTGCCAGCCAAGCAACTCTAGTTGGGCCCCTCCACTTT
abundance: NA; d_gene: NA; j_gene: TRBJ1-4; v_gene: TRBV20-1; CDR3aa: CSARAGSTNEKLFF; CDR3nt: TGCAGTGCTAGAGCAGGGAGTACTAATGAAAAACTGTTTTTT
abundance: many; d_gene: TRBD1; j_gene: TRBJ2-3; v_gene: TRBV5-1; CDR3aa: CASSLGQGRTDTQYF; CDR3nt: TGCGCCAGCAGCTTGGGACAGGGAAGGACAGATACGCAGTATTTT
abundance: many; d_gene: TRBD2; j_gene: TRBJ2-3; v_gene: TRBV20-1; CDR3aa: CSATGLAGGSTDTQYF; CDR3nt: TGCAGTGCTACGGGACTAGCGGGGGGCAGCACAGATACGCAGTATTTT
abundance: few; d_gene: TRBD1; j_gene: TRBJ1-1; v_gene: TRBV20-1; CDR3aa: CSAPDRGQGSTEAFF; CDR3nt: TGCAGTGCCCCCGACCGAGGACAGGGATCAACTGAAGCTTTCTTT
abundance: NA; d_gene: TRBD1; j_gene: TRBJ1-2; v_gene: TRBV29-1; CDR3aa: CSAGGQGNYGYTF; CDR3nt: TGCAGCGCCGGGGGACAGGGTAACTATGGCTACACCTTC
abundance: few; d_gene: NA; j_gene: TRBJ2-5; v_gene: TRBV12-3/TRBV12-4; CDR3aa: CASSLYSGIQETQYF; CDR3nt: TGTGCCAGCAGTCTATACTCTGGGATCCAAGAGACCCAGTACTTC
abundance: few; d_gene: NA; j_gene: TRBJ2-3; v_gene: TRBV6-5; CDR3aa: CASKFGDTQYF; CDR3nt: TGTGCCAGCAAATTCGGGGATACGCAGTATTTT
abundance: NA; d_gene: NA; j_gene: TRBJ1-5; v_gene: TRBV6-6; CDR3aa: CASRIQGLEPQHF; CDR3nt: TGTGCCAGCAGAATACAGGGTTTAGAGCCCCAGCATTTT
abundance: NA; d_gene: TRBD1; j_gene: TRBJ2-1; v_gene: TRBV29-1; CDR3aa: CSVEGSGTGNNEQFF; CDR3nt: TGCAGCGTTGAAGGCTCCGGGACAGGGAATAATGAGCAGTTCTTC
abundance: NA; d_gene: TRBD1; j_gene: TRBJ1-1; v_gene: TRBV5-1; CDR3aa: CASSLQGSAEAFF; CDR3nt: TGCGCCAGCAGCTTACAGGGGTCAGCTGAAGCTTTCTTT
abundance: many; d_gene: NA; j_gene: TRBJ2-7; v_gene: TRBV7-2; CDR3aa: CASSLGRGPYEQYF; CDR3nt: TGTGCCAGCAGCTTGGGGCGGGGGCCTTACGAGCAGTACTTC
abundance: many; d_gene: NA; j_gene: TRBJ2-2; v_gene: TRBV28; CDR3aa: CASSSNRGSNTGELFF; CDR3nt: TGTGCCAGCAGTTCCAACCGGGGGTCGAACACCGGGGAGCTGTTTTTT
abundance: many; d_gene: NA; j_gene: TRBJ1-1; v_gene: TRBV5-1; CDR3aa: CASSLVGENTEAFF; CDR3nt: TGCGCCAGCAGCTTGGTGGGGGAGAACACTGAAGCTTTCTTT
abundance: many; d_gene: NA; j_gene: TRBJ1-6; v_gene: TRBV5-1; CDR3aa: CASSFNRVEDSPLHF; CDR3nt: TGCGCCAGCAGCTTCAACAGGGTTGAGGATTCACCCCTCCACTTT
abundance: medium-sized; d_gene: NA; j_gene: TRBJ1-3; v_gene: TRBV5-1; CDR3aa: CASSFSPTDQSGNTIYF; CDR3nt: TGCGCCAGCAGCTTTAGTCCTACCGATCAGTCTGGAAACACCATATATTTT
abundance: NA; d_gene: NA; j_gene: TRBJ2-1; v_gene: TRBV10-3; CDR3aa: CAIRGSAGVGEQFF; CDR3nt: TGTGCCATCAGGGGGTCCGCAGGGGTAGGTGAGCAGTTCTTC
abundance: few; d_gene: TRBD2; j_gene: TRBJ2-3; v_gene: TRBV12-3/TRBV12-4; CDR3aa: CASTPSGEGDTQYF; CDR3nt: TGTGCCAGCACCCCGTCGGGGGAGGGAGATACGCAGTATTTT
abundance: many; d_gene: NA; j_gene: TRBJ1-6; v_gene: TRBV12-3/TRBV12-4; CDR3aa: CASQRYNSPLHF; CDR3nt: TGTGCCAGTCAGAGGTATAATTCACCCCTCCACTTT
abundance: NA; d_gene: NA; j_gene: TRBJ1-1; v_gene: TRBV28; CDR3aa: CASRGPRSGAEAFF; CDR3nt: TGTGCCAGCAGGGGGCCAAGGAGTGGGGCTGAAGCTTTCTTT
abundance: NA; d_gene: NA; j_gene: TRBJ2-1; v_gene: TRBV6-2/TRBV6-3; CDR3aa: CASKSPGGAYNEQFF; CDR3nt: TGTGCCAGCAAGTCTCCGGGGGGCGCCTACAATGAGCAGTTCTTC
abundance: many; d_gene: TRBD1; j_gene: TRBJ2-3; v_gene: TRBV20-1; CDR3aa: CSAPGQGRRDTQYF; CDR3nt: TGCAGTGCCCCTGGACAGGGTCGAAGGGATACGCAGTATTTT
abundance: few; d_gene: NA; j_gene: TRBJ1-1; v_gene: TRBV3-1; CDR3aa: CASSQLGIEAFF; CDR3nt: TGTGCCAGCAGCCAGCTCGGAATTGAAGCTTTCTTT
abundance: many; d_gene: NA; j_gene: TRBJ2-3; v_gene: TRBV5-1; CDR3aa: CASSLSGPTDTQYF; CDR3nt: TGCGCCAGCAGCTTGTCCGGTCCGACAGATACGCAGTATTTT
abundance: many; d_gene: NA; j_gene: TRBJ2-3; v_gene: TRBV7-2; CDR3aa: CASSLSTPDTQYF; CDR3nt: TGTGCCAGCAGCTTATCCACTCCAGATACGCAGTATTTT